This T cell receptor (beta chain) derives from a study of T cell clonotyping in hematopoietic cell transplantation (dated by TCRdb to 2020 to 2022). Notes on the research overall: Recipient samples taken before transplant were obtained following cytoreduction. A total of 110 to 150 blood samples were collected in the study from some 37 consecutive transplant recipients and their related donors. Recruitment of patients was conducted between late 2015 and early 2017, and follow-up was continued until September 2020 or death.

With the immunoSEQ assay, which is a bias-controlled multiplex PCR relying on V- and J-specific primers, TCR beta CDR3 regions were amplified from genomic DNA. In a second PCR step, a proprietary barcode and Illumina adapter sequences were attached to the CDR3 amplicons. CDR3 libraries were sequenced on an Illumina MiSeq instrument. Under the source paper's analysis protocol: Export and quality control were performed with immunoSEQ Analyzer 3.0, and downstream analyses were performed with R Bioconductor and Immunarch. Only productive rearrangements in the normalized downsampled data set were used to calculate repertoire metrics. In the normalized cohort, a clonotype counted as pathologically expanded if the clonotype was larger than 5 templates. The Inverse Simpson Index was used to measure repertoire diversity. CMV-specificity analyses were carried out on the non-normalized data set to capture all clonotypes. TCRdb holds this immuneACCESS table with in-frame rearrangements only. Some clones are missing; in checked studies, unresolved V genes explain under half, and the rest has no known cause. V and J calls plus clone size are reproduced from that table; the DNA served to infer D and trimming. The sample table lists 20,000 to 25,000 clones, under 90% of them with a count of one. Of the sample, 3% to 4% falls within the top ten clones.

Results and caveats for the whole study, not just this receptor: The sample size was limited and the cells went unsorted, which meant the CD4 and CD8 repertoire contributions could not be told apart. After transplant, TCR diversity in recipients dropped, and pathologically expanded clonotypes increased progressively from day 30 to day 180. Recipient repertoires showed only a small fraction of overlap with donor repertoires, and over 97% appeared de novo at the given depth. Inverse Simpson Index values from donors and from recipients before transplant predicted broader TCR repertoire diversity after transplant.

As for this clone: No antigen is known for it. The input lacks base qualities; no much larger clone sits a single base away.

Including the terminal cysteine and phenylalanine, the CDR3 comprises 14 residues. Here the CDR3 DNA is all that survives: 42 bases in frame from base 1. The time point label of this sample denotes: recipient sample about 28 days before transplant, after cytoreduction. Recipient blood was collected about 28 days before transplant and at days 30, 100 and 180 after transplant. Nuclei Lysis Solution was used to extract genomic DNA from fresh or cryopreserved unfractionated peripheral blood mononuclear cells. This sample comprised peripheral blood mononuclear cells, obtained before stem cell transplant. The origin of this receptor is a man between 18 and 29 years old with biphenotypic leukemia. Some clones in this sample may be carry-over from other donors' samples. The chain is assembled from TRBV21-1 and TRBJ1-2. TRBV21-1 corresponds to a pseudogene. The CDR3: CASSNEASNYGYTF. The DNA sequence is TGTGCCAGCAGCAACGAGGCGTCTAACTATGGCTACACCTTC.